The clone carrying this TCR beta chain showed up just once. TCRdb re-called the reads with MiXCR, one entry per CDR3 protein. The data show under 5,500 distinct CDR3 sequences, about 8.3% seen once. The CDR3 is made up of 13 amino acids. Trimming removed 6 bases from V and 9 bases from J; junction bases left unmatched: 9. Germline V CDR1 and CDR2: GTSNPN, SVGIG (reference sequence). The chain employs TRBV30 and TRBJ2-1; 9 nucleotides line up with TRBD2. Sequencing was performed on CD4+ T cells from synovial fluid. The TCR was taken from a human donor with rheumatoid arthritis. The CDR3 region has the DNA TGTGCCTGCGCTGCGGGAGGGTCGGCTGAGCAGTTCTTC. It specifies CACAAGGSAEQFF.